This T cell receptor (beta chain) was captured in a study of cytomegalovirus exposure and HLA in healthy donors. V shed 6 bases, J shed 5 bases, and the junction held 10 bases outside the gene matches. Per germline, CDR1 SEHNR and CDR2 FQNEAQ (reference sequence). CDR3 size: 15 residues. Primers included in the PCR were 60 Vbeta and 13 Jbeta primers. In the authors' workflow: In a later analysis, about 11 million of tens of millions of unique beta chains occurred in at least two donors. Clones were sequenced by immunoSEQ multiplex PCR, and TCRdb holds only the in-frame ones, with some missing. V and J calls and clone size follow that table, whereas D and trimming were derived from the DNA. The sample yields 130,000 to 150,000 clones, over 75% seen once. Findings and caveats of the study: Within an earlier analysis, most TCR beta V segments proved productive either about 87% or about 30% of the time.

Of note for this clone: Antigen: not known.

This clonotype originated in a man aged 30 to 45 in good health and CMV-seropositive. The chain is built from TRBV7-9 and TRBJ2-7, with TRBD2 identical over 10 bases. Sequenced material: PBMCs. CDR3 protein: CASSSGLAETHEQYF. The CDR3 bases are TGTGCCAGCAGTTCCGGACTAGCGGAGACGCACGAGCAGTACTTC.